These T cell receptor beta chains were read from a single sample in a study of cytomegalovirus exposure and HLA in healthy donors. Repertoires were generated with immunoSEQ multiplex PCR, while TCRdb's copy carries only in-frame clones and drops some. This table holds some 44,000 clones. The sample was PBMCs. The receptor set was obtained from a woman aged 25-40 years in good health and CMV-seronegative. Both conserved end residues are part of each CDR3. The D gene is left open where the match is weak.

TRBJ2-3 | . | TRBV7-9 | TGTGCCAGCAGCCCAGCGTTAGCGGAGTCCACAGATACGCAGTATTTT | CASSPALAESTDTQYF
TRBJ2-3 | TRBD2 | TRBV6-4 | TGTGCCAGCAGTGAGTCGCGGGAGGCAGATACGCAGTATTTT | CASSESREADTQYF
TRBJ2-5 | . | TRBV30 | TGTGCCTGGACCACGGACAGTTGGGAGACCCAGTACTTC | CAWTTDSWETQYF
TRBJ2-1 | TRBD2 | TRBV25-1 | TGTGCCAGCAGTCCTCCAGCGGGAGGGAACGGCAATGAGCAGTTCTTC | CASSPPAGGNGNEQFF
TRBJ1-1 | . | TRBV30 | TGTGCCTCCTTGAGGAACACTGAAGCTTTCTTT | CASLRNTEAFF
TRBJ2-7 | TRBD2 | TRBV7-2 | TGTGCCAGCAGCGGTCCCGGCGGGAGATACTCCTACGAGCAGTACTTC | CASSGPGGRYSYEQYF
TRBJ2-7 | . | TRBV7-8 | TGTGCCAGCAGCTTACTGTGGGCAGGGTCCTACGAGCAGTACTTC | CASSLLWAGSYEQYF
TRBJ2-7 | . | TRBV7-8 | TGTGCCAGCCGGACGAACCAGGGTCCATCCTACGAGCAGTACTTC | CASRTNQGPSYEQYF
TRBJ2-7 | TRBD2 | TRBV6-1 | TGTGCCAGCAGTGAATCCACAGCGGGACCCTACGAGCAGTACTTC | CASSESTAGPYEQYF
TRBJ1-2 | TRBD1 | TRBV10-3 | TGTGCCATCAGCGGGACAGGGAAGGGGAGTGGCTACACCTTC | CAISGTGKGSGYTF
TRBJ1-2 | . | TRBV20-1 | TGCAGTGCTAGTGGAGATGGCTACACCTTC | CSASGDGYTF
TRBJ1-1 | . | TRBV6-5 | TGTGCCAGCAGTTACTCGATCGTTCGGGGTCCTGAAGCTTTCTTT | CASSYSIVRGPEAFF
TRBJ2-1 | . | TRBV5-1 | TGCGCCAGCAGCCCAAACAATGAGCAGTTCTTC | CASSPNNEQFF
TRBJ2-4 | TRBD2 | TRBV7-9 | TGTGCCAGCAGCACATCGGGGGGTAAAAACATTCAGTACTTC | CASSTSGGKNIQYF
TRBJ1-1 | . | TRBV7-9 | TGTGCCAGCAGCTTAGCGCGAAGTTTGTCAGGGCCCACTGAAGCTTTCTTT | CASSLARSLSGPTEAFF
TRBJ1-4 | . | TRBV4-2 | TGTGCCAGCAGCCAAGGGGTAGAGGGTGAAAAACTGTTTTTT | CASSQGVEGEKLFF
TRBJ1-2 | TRBD1 | TRBV11-3 | TGTGCCAGCAGCTTAGGGACAGGGGATAGTGGCTACACCTTC | CASSLGTGDSGYTF
TRBJ1-1 | TRBD1 | TRBV9 | TGTGCCAGCAGCGTCGGACAGGACACTGAAGCTTTCTTT | CASSVGQDTEAFF
TRBJ2-7 | TRBD1 | TRBV27 | TGTGCCAGCAGAACGGGACAGGGCAAGCAGTACTTC | CASRTGQGKQYF
TRBJ1-1 | TRBD1 | TRBV4-1 | TGCGCCAGCAGCCAAGAACGGACAGGGGGCTGGACTGAAGCTTTCTTT | CASSQERTGGWTEAFF
TRBJ2-3 | . | TRBV12-5 | TGTGCTAGTGGTTGGCTTGATACGCAGTATTTT | CASGWLDTQYF
TRBJ2-1 | TRBD2 | TRBV7-6 | TGTGCCAGCAGCCTTCTAGCGGGTGTGGGGAGGTCGGGGGGTGAGCAGTTCTTC | CASSLLAGVGRSGGEQFF
TRBJ2-1 | TRBD1 | TRBV5-1 | TGCGCCAGCAGCTGGGACAGGGAGGTCAATGAGCAGTTCTTC | CASSWDREVNEQFF
TRBJ2-7 | TRBD1 | TRBV7-9 | TGTGCCAGCAGCCGAGGGGGGACAGGGCTCCACGAGCAGTACTTC | CASSRGGTGLHEQYF
TRBJ2-1 | TRBD2 | TRBV9 | TGTGCCAGCAGCGTGGGACTAGCGGGAGAAGGTGAGCAGTTCTTC | CASSVGLAGEGEQFF
TRBJ1-1 | . | TRBV28 | TGTGCCAGCACAGGTCCACGTGAAGCTTTCTTT | CASTGPREAFF
TRBJ2-7 | . | TRBV9 | TGTGCCAGCAGCGTAGACGGTGCGGCCTACGAGCAGTACTTC | CASSVDGAAYEQYF
TRBJ2-7 | TRBD2 | TRBV18 | TGTGCCAGCTCACGAGCGGGAAGCGTCTACGAGCAGTACTTC | CASSRAGSVYEQYF
TRBJ2-3 | TRBD2 | TRBV29-1 | TGCAGCGTGCGGACTAGCGGCACAGATACGCAGTATTTT | CSVRTSGTDTQYF
TRBJ2-7 | . | TRBV11-2 | TGTGCCAGCAGCTTACAGGGCGAGCAGTACTTC | CASSLQGEQYF
TRBJ2-1 | . | TRBV5-4 | TGTGCCAGCAGCGCGTCCGGGAACCACCTTTTCTTC | CASSASGNHLFF
TRBJ1-5 | . | TRBV28 | TGTGCCAGCAGTAACACAGGGTTTGGACAGCCCCAGCATTTT | CASSNTGFGQPQHF
TRBJ1-1 | TRBD1 | TRBV29-1 | TGCAGCGGCCGCAGGGGGAAGAACACTGAAGCTTTCTTT | CSGRRGKNTEAFF
TRBJ2-7 | . | TRBV28 | TGTGCCAGCAGTTTGACATACTCCTACGAGCAGTACTTC | CASSLTYSYEQYF
TRBJ1-5 | TRBD1 | TRBV18 | TGTGCCAGCTCACCCCAGACAGGGGGGGATCAGCCCCAGCATTTT | CASSPQTGGDQPQHF
TRBJ2-1 | . | TRBV7-9 | TGTGCCAGCAGCTACTACACTGAGGAGCAGTTCTTC | CASSYYTEEQFF
TRBJ1-2 | . | TRBV9 | TGTGCCAGCAGTGGACAGATAGCTAACTATGGCTACACCTTC | CASSGQIANYGYTF
TRBJ2-3 | . | TRBV4-1 | TGCGCCAGCAGCCAAGTAACGGTAGCGGTACAAGATACGCAGTATTTT | CASSQVTVAVQDTQYF
TRBJ2-3 | . | TRBV10-3 | TGTGCCATCAGTGAAGGGGGGGGCCATAGCACAGATACGCAGTATTTT | CAISEGGGHSTDTQYF
TRBJ1-3 | . | TRBV18 | TGTGCCAGCTCTCTGGCGTCCGTGGGCGGAAACACCATATATTTT | CASSLASVGGNTIYF
TRBJ1-1 | . | TRBV5-1 | TGCGCCAGCAGCTTGGGGGGAGGGAGCTCTTCTGAAGCTTTCTTT | CASSLGGGSSSEAFF
TRBJ2-5 | TRBD1 | TRBV4-2 | TGTGCCAGCAGCCAAGGGACAGGTGAAGAGACCCAGTACTTC | CASSQGTGEETQYF
TRBJ2-1 | TRBD2 | TRBV2 | TGTGCCAGCAGTGTCTTCAACGGCGGGGGGGAAGGGTCCTACAATGAGCAGTTCTTC | CASSVFNGGGEGSYNEQFF
TRBJ2-7 | TRBD1 | TRBV7-2 | TGTGCCAGCAGCCTGGACAGGGGCTACGAGCAGTACTTC | CASSLDRGYEQYF
TRBJ2-7 | . | TRBV27 | TGTGCCAGCAGAAGAATGAGAGAGGGATTCGAGCAGTACTTC | CASRRMREGFEQYF
TRBJ2-7 | . | TRBV10-2 | TGCGCCAGCAGTGAGCGTCCGACTAGTTCACGCTACGAGCAGTACTTC | CASSERPTSSRYEQYF
TRBJ1-3 | . | TRBV7-6 | TGTGCCAGCAGCTTAGATCGGGGCTCTGGAAACACCATATATTTT | CASSLDRGSGNTIYF
TRBJ1-2 | . | TRBV6-5 | TGTGCCAGCAGTTACGATCAGGACAAGCTCTATGGCTACACCTTC | CASSYDQDKLYGYTF
TRBJ2-3 | . | TRBV5-1 | TGCGCCAGCAGCTTGGTCGCCTACACAGATACGCAGTATTTT | CASSLVAYTDTQYF
TRBJ2-2 | TRBD1 | TRBV19 | TGTGCCAGTAGTAAGAAGACAGGGATCACCGGGGAGCTGTTTTTT | CASSKKTGITGELFF